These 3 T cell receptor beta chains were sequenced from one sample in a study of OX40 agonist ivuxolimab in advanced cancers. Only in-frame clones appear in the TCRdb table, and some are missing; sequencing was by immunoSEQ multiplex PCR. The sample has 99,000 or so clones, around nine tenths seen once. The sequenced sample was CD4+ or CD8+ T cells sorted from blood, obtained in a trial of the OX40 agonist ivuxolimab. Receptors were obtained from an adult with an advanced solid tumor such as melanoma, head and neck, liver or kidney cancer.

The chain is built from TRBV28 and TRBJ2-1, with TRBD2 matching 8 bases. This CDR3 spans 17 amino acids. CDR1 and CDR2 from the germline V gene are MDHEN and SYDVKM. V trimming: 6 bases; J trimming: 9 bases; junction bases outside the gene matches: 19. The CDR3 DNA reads TGTGCCAGCAGCAAAACGTTCAGCGGGAGCCAATATGGTGAGCAGTTCTTC. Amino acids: CASSKTFSGSQYGEQFF.

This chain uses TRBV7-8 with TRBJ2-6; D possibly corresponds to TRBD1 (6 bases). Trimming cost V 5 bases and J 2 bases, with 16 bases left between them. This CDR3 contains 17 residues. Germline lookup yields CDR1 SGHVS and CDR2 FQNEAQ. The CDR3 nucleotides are TGTGCCAGCAGCCCCAGACAGGCGTCTACTGGGGCCAACGTCCTGACTTTC. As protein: CASSPRQASTGANVLTF.

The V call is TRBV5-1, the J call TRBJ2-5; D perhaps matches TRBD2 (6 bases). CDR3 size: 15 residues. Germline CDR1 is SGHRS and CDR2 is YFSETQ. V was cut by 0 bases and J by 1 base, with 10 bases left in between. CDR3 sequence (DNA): TGCGCCAGCAGCTTGGGTGGTAGCGGCCAAGAGACCCAGTACTTC. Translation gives CASSLGGSGQETQYF. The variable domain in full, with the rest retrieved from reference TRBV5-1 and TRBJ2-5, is KAGVTQTPRYLIKTRGQQVTLSCSPISGHRSVSWYQQTPGQGLQFLFEYFSETQRNKGNFPGRFSGRQFSNSRSEMNVSTLELGDSALYLCASSLGGSGQETQYFGPGTRLLVL.